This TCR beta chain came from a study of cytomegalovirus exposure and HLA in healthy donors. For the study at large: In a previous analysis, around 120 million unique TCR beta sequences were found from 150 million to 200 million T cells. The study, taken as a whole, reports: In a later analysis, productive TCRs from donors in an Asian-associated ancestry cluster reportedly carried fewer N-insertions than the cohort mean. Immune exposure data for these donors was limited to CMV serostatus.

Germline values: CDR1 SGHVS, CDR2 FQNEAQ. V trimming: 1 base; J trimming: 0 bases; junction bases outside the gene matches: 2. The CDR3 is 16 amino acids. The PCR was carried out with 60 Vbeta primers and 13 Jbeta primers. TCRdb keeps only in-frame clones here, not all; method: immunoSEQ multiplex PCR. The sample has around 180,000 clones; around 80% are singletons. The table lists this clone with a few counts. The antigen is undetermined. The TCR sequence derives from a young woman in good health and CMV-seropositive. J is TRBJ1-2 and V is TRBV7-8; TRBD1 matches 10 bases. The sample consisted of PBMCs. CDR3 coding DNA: TGTGCCAGCAGCTTAGGGGGGACAGGGGCTAACTATGGCTACACCTTC. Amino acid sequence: CASSLGGTGANYGYTF.